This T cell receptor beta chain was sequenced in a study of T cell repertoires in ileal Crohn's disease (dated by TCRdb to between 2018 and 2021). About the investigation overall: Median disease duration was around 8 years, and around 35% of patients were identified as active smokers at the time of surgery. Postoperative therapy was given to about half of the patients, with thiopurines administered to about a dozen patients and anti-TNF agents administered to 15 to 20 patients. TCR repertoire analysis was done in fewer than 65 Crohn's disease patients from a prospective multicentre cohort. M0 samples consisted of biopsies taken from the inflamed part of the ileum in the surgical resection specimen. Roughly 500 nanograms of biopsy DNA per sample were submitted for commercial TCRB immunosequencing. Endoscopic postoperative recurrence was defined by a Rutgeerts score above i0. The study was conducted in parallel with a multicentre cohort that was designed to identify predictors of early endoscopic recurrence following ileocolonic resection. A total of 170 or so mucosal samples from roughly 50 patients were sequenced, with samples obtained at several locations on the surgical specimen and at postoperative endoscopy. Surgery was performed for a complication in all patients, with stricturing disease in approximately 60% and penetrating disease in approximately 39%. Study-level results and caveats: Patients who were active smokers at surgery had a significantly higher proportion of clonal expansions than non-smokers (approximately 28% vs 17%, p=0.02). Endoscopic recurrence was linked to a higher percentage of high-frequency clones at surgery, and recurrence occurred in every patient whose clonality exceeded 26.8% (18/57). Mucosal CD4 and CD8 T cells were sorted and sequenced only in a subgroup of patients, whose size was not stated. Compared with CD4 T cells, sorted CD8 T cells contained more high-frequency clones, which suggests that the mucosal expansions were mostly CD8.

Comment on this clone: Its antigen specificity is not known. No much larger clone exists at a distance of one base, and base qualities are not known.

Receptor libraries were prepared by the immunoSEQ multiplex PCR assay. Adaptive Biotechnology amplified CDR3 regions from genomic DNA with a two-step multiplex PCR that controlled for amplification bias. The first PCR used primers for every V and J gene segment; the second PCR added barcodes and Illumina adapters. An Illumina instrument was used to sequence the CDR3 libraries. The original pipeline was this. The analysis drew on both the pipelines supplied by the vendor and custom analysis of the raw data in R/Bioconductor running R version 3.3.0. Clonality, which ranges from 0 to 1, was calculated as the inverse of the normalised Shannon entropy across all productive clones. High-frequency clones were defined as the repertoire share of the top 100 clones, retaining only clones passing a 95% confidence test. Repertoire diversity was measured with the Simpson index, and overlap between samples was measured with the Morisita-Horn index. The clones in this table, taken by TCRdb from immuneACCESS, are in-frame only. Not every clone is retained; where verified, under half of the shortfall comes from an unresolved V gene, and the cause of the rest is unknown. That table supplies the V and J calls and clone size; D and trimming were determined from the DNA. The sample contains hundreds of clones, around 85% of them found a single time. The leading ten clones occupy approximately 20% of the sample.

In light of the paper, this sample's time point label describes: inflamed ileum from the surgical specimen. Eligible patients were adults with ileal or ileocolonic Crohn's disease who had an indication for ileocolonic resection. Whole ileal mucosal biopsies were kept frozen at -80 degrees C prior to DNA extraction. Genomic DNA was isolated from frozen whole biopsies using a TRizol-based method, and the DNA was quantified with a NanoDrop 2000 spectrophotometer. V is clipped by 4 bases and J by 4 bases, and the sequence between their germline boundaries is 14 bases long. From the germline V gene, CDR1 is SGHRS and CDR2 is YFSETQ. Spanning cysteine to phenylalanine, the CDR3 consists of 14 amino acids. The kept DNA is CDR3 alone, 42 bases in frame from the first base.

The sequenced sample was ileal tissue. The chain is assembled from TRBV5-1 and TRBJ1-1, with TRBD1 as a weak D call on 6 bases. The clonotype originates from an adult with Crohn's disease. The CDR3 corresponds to CASSLEGGLTEAFF. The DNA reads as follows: TGCGCCAGCAGCCTAGAGGGGGGGCTCACTGAAGCTTTCTTT. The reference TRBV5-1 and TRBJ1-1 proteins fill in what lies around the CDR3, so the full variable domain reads KAGVTQTPRYLIKTRGQQVTLSCSPISGHRSVSWYQQTPGQGLQFLFEYFSETQRNKGNFPGRFSGRQFSNSRSEMNVSTLELGDSALYLCASSLEGGLTEAFFGQGTRLTVV.